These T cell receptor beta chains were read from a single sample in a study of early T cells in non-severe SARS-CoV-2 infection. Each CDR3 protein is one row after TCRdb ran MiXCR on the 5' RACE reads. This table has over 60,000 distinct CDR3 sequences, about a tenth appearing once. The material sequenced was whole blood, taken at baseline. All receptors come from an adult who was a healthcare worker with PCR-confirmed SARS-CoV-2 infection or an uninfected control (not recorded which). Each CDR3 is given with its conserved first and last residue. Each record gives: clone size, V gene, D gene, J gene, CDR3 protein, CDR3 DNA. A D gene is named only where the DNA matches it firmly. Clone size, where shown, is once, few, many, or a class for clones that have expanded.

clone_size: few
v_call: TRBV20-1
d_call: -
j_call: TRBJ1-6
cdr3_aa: CSARDSRNSPLHF
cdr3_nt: TGCAGTGCTAGAGACAGCAGGAATTCACCCCTCCACTTT

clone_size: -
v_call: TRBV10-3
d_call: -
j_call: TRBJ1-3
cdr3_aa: CAISGRIDSGNTIYF
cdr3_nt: TGTGCCATCAGTGGGCGCATAGACTCTGGAAACACCATATATTTT

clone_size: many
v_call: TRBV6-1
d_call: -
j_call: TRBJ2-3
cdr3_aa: CASRLEGGATDTQYF
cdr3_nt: TGTGCCAGCAGACTAGAGGGGGGGGCAACAGATACGCAGTATTTT

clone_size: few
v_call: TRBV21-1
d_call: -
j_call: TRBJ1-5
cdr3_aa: CASSGRSNQPQHF
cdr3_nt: TGTGCCAGCAGTGGACGGAGCAATCAGCCCCAGCATTTT

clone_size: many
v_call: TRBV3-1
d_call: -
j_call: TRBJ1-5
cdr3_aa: CASSQGGRNQPQHF
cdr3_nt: TGTGCCAGCAGCCAAGGGGGAAGAAATCAGCCCCAGCATTTT

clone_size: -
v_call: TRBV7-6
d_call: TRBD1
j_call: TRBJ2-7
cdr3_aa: CASSPQGDRSSYEQYF
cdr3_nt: TGTGCCAGCAGTCCGCAAGGGGACAGGTCCTCCTACGAGCAGTACTTC

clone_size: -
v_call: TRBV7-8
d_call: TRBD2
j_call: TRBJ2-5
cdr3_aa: CASSPLAGEEETQYF
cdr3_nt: TGTGCCAGCAGCCCACTAGCGGGGGAAGAAGAGACCCAGTACTTC

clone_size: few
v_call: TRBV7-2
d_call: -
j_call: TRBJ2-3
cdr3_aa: CASRPSRPGTQYF
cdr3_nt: TGTGCCAGCAGACCGTCGAGGCCGGGTACGCAGTATTTT

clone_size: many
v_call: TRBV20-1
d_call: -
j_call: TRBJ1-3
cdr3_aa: CSAREGVGNTIYF
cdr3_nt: TGCAGTGCTAGAGAAGGCGTCGGAAACACCATATATTTT

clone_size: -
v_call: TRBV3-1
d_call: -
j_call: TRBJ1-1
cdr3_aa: CASSLEGKVGEAFF
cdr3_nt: TGTGCCAGCAGCCTAGAGGGGAAGGTGGGAGAAGCTTTCTTT

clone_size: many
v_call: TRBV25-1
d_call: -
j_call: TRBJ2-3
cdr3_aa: CASSGPTGDTQYF
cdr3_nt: TGTGCCAGCAGTGGGCCCACAGGAGATACGCAGTATTTT